The T cell receptor beta chain under discussion was sequenced for a study of cytomegalovirus exposure and HLA in healthy donors. Turning to this clone: No antigen is known for it.

V was pared by 7 bases and J by 8 bases, with 10 bases of the junction left unmatched. CDR1 is LNHDA and CDR2 is SQIVND in the germline V gene (reference sequence). The CDR3 consists of 14 residues. Study-level results: It was in a later analysis that TCR association rates were seen to vary by HLA locus, highest for DRB1 and lowest for HLA-C. Cytomegalovirus association was assigned to approximately 180 TCR beta chains. CMV serostatus was the sole immune exposure information available.

Healthy individuals who donated bone marrow served as the donors. 60 Vbeta and 13 Jbeta primers were used in PCR. Measured with immunoSEQ multiplex PCR; TCRdb has only the in-frame clones, and not every one. Of under 200,000 clones in the sample, around 78% were seen once. Sequencing was performed on PBMCs. The genes are TRBV19 and TRBJ2-3; 9 nucleotides agree with TRBD1. This clonotype originated in a woman aged 40 to 50 in good health and CMV-seronegative. Here the CDR3 reads CASNLQGAQGTQYF. The DNA for the CDR3 is TGTGCCAGTAATCTACAGGGGGCGCAGGGTACGCAGTATTTT.